This TCR beta chain stems from a study of T cells after yellow fever vaccination. About the study: Fractions containing few cells were prepared with SMART-Seq v4 Ultra Low Input. Study conclusions and caveats: Contaminating bulk clonotypes could be abundant in FACS-sorted repertoires. Compared with primary, the secondary response was weaker and peaked at day 5, not 15.

The CDR3 runs 14 residues. V was pared by 6 bases and J by 5 bases, with 15 bases between. The germline gives CDR1 SGHDT, CDR2 YYEEEE. There are a few counts of this clonotype. Its antigen is currently unknown. It was through 5'RACE template switching that TCR cDNA was made, with a universal primer site and UMIs added. TCRdb ran MiXCR on the 5' RACE reads and lists one entry per CDR3 protein. The table includes hundreds of thousands of distinct CDR3 sequences, about 12% detected once. Specimen: PBMCs, collected on the day of the yellow fever booster vaccination. The receptor was derived from a man younger than 40 who received the YFV17D yellow fever vaccine. The genes are TRBV5-6 and TRBJ2-1; TRBD1 is a possible D gene (5 bases). The CDR3 loop reads CASTPPGWHNEQFF. CDR3 DNA sequence: TGTGCCAGCACCCCTCCAGGGTGGCACAATGAGCAGTTCTTC.